Sequencing of this T cell receptor beta chain was carried out in a study of blood T cell repertoires in COVID-19. Study-level background: Sites across the United States, Italy and Spain contributed samples from acute and convalescent COVID-19. PBMCs, B-cell-depleted T cells, or T cells were the source of the cDNA or gDNA that made up the material.

The CDR3 totals 16 residues. With 5 bases clipped from V and 4 bases from J, the junction kept 7 bases outside the gene matches. The germline gives CDR1 SSHAT, CDR2 FNYEAQ (reference sequence). Per the original methods: Nucleated cell counts were estimated from reference gene primer amplification. Clones were read by immunoSEQ multiplex PCR, and TCRdb kept only the in-frame ones, dropping some. Clone size and V and J calls were adopted from that table, with D and trimming inferred from the DNA. The table shows tens of thousands of clones, with roughly nine tenths occurring only once. The specimen sequenced was peripheral blood. The clonotype was recovered from a man aged 50 to 59 with acute or convalescent COVID-19. This chain links TRBV7-7 with TRBJ2-3; 12 nucleotides match TRBD1. The CDR3 bases are TGTGCCAGCAGCGTCGGGACAGGGGGCGGCGCAGATACGCAGTATTTT. Translation: CASSVGTGGGADTQYF.